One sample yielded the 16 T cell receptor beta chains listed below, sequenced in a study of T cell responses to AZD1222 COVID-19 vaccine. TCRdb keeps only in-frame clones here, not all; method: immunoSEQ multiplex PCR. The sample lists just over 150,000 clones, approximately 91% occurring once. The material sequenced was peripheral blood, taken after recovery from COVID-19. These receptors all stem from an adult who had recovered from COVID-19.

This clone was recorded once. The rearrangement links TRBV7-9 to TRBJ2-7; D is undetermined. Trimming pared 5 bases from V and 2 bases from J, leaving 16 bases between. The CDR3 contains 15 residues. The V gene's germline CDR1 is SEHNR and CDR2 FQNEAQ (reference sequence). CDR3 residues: CASSHASTSPYEQYF. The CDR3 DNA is TGTGCCAGCAGCCACGCGTCTACCAGTCCCTACGAGCAGTACTTC.

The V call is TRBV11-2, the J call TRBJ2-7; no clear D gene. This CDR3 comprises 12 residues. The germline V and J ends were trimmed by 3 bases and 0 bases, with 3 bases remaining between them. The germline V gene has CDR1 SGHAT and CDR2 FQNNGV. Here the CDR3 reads CASSLSSYEQYF. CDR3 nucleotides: TGTGCCAGCAGCTTGAGCTCCTACGAGCAGTACTTC.

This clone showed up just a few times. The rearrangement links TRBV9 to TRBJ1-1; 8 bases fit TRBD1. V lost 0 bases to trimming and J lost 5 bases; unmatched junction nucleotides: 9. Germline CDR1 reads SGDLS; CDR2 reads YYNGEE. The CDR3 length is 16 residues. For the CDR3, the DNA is TGTGCCAGCAGCGTAGCACCCCGTACAGGGGGGACTGAAGCTTTCTTT. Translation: CASSVAPRTGGTEAFF.

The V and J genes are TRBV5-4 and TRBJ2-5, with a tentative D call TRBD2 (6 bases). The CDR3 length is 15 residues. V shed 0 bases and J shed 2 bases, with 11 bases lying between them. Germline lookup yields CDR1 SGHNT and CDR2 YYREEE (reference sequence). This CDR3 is CASSLAQGGQETQYF. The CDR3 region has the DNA TGTGCCAGCAGCTTGGCTCAGGGAGGTCAAGAGACCCAGTACTTC.

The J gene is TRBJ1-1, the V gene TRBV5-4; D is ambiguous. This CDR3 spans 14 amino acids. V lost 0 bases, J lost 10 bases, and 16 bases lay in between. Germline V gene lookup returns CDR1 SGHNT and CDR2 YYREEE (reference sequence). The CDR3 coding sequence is TGTGCCAGCAGCTTGGAAGGGCTAGACGGAGGAGCTTTCTTT. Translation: CASSLEGLDGGAFF.

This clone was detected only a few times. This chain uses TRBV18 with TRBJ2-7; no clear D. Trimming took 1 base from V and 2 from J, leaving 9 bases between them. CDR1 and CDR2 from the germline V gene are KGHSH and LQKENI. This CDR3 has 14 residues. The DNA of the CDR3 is TGTGCCAGCTCACCACGCCCCCGAGCCTACGAGCAGTACTTC. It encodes CASSPRPRAYEQYF.

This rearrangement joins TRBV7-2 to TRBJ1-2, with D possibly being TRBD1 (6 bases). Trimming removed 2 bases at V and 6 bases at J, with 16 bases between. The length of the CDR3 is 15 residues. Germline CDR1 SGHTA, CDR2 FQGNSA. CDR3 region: CASSLIGGGIDGYTF. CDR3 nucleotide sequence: TGTGCCAGCAGCTTAATAGGAGGGGGGATTGATGGCTACACCTTC.

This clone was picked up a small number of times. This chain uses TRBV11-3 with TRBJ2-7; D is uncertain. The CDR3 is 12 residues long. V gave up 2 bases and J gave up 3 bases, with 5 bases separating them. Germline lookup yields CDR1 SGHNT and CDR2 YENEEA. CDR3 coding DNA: TGTGCCAGCAGCTTACTCCTCTACGAGCAGTACTTC. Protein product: CASSLLLYEQYF. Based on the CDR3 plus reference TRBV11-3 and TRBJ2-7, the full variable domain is EAGVVQSPRYKIIEKKQPVAFWCNPISGHNTLYWYLQNLGQGPELLIRYENEEAVDDSQLPKDRFSAERLKGVDSTLKIQPAELGDSAVYLCASSLLLYEQYFGPGTRLTVT.

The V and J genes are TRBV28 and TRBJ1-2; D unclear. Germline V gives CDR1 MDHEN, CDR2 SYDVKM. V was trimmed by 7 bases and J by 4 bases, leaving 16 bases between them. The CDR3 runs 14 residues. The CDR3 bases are TGTGCCAGCACCTACGGGAGAACTGCCTATGGCTACACCTTC. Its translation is CASTYGRTAYGYTF.

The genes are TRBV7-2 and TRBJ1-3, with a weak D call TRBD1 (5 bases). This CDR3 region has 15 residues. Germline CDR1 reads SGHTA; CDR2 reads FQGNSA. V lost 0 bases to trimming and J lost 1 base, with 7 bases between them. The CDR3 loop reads CASSLAWGSGNTIYF. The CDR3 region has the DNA TGTGCCAGCAGCTTAGCGTGGGGGTCTGGAAACACCATATATTTT.

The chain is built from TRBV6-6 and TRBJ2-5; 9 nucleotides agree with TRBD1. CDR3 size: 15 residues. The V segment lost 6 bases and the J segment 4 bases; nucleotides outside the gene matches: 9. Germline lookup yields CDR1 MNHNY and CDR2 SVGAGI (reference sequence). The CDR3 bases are TGTGCCAGCAGCCCCCGGGACAGGGAATCAGAGACCCAGTACTTC. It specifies CASSPRDRESETQYF.

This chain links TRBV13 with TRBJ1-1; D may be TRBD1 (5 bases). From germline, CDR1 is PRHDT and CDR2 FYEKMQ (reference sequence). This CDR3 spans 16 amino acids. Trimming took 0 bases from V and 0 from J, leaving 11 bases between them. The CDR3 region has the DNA TGTGCCAGCAGCTTAGGACGTGGGACTTTGAACACTGAAGCTTTCTTT. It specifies CASSLGRGTLNTEAFF.

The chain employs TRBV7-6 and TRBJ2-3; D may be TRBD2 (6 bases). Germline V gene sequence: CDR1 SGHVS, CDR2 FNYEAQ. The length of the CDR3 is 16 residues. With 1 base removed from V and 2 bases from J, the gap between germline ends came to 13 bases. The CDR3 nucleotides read TGTGCCAGCAGCTTAGGGAAGGGCGGGACCACAGATACGCAGTATTTT. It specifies CASSLGKGGTTDTQYF.

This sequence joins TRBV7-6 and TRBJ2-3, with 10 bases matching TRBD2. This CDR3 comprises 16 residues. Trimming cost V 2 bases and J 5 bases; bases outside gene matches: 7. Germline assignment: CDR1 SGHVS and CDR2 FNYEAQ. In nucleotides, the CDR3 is TGTGCCAGCAGCTTAACGAGCGGGGGGGCCAGAGATACGCAGTATTTT. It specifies CASSLTSGGARDTQYF.

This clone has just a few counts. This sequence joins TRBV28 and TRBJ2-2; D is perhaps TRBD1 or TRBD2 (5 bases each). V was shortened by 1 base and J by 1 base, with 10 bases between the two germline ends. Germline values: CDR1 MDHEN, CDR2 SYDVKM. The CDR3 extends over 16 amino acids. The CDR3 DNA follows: TGTGCCAGCAGTTTATACGGGGCCGTGAACACCGGGGAGCTGTTTTTT. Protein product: CASSLYGAVNTGELFF.

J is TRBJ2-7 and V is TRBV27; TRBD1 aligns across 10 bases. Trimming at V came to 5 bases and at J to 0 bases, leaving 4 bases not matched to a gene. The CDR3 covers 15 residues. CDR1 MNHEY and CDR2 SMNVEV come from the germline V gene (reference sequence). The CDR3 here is CASSRQGANSYEQYF. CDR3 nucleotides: TGTGCCAGCAGTAGACAGGGGGCGAACTCCTACGAGCAGTACTTC.